The rows below give T cell receptor beta chains drawn from one sample of a study of OX40 agonist ivuxolimab in advanced cancers. Profiled with immunoSEQ multiplex PCR; TCRdb holds only in-frame clones, not every one. The table has tens of thousands of clones, around 82% seen once. The specimen comprised CD4+ or CD8+ T cells sorted from blood, sampled in a trial of the OX40 agonist ivuxolimab. The receptors come from an adult with an advanced solid tumor such as melanoma, head and neck, liver or kidney cancer. CDR3s include the opening cysteine and the closing phenylalanine or tryptophan. Fields, in order: clone size, J gene, D gene, V gene, CDR3 DNA, CDR3 protein. A D gene is named only where the DNA matches it firmly. Some rows have no size entry. The others give once, few or many, or a class for an expanded clone.

- | TRBJ2-2 | TRBD1 | TRBV19 | TGTGCCAGTATGACGGGACAGACGAACACCGGGGAGCTGTTTTTT | CASMTGQTNTGELFF
- | TRBJ2-5 | TRBD2 | TRBV5-4 | TGTGCCAGCAGCTTTGGGGGGGGAGAGACCCAGTACTTC | CASSFGGGETQYF
- | TRBJ1-5 | - | TRBV10-3 | TGTGCCATCAGTGAGGGGCCGGCTAATCAGCCCCAGCATTTT | CAISEGPANQPQHF
- | TRBJ2-5 | - | TRBV10-2 | TGCGCCAGCAGTGTAGGCGGAACCCAAGAGACCCAGTACTTC | CASSVGGTQETQYF
- | TRBJ1-2 | TRBD1 | TRBV30 | TGTGCCTGGAGTGGGCAGGGGGTAGGGTATGGCTACACCTTC | CAWSGQGVGYGYTF
- | TRBJ2-1 | - | TRBV4-3 | TGCGCCAGCAGCCCTCTCCCGGACAGTGACAATGAGCAGTTCTTC | CASSPLPDSDNEQFF
- | TRBJ1-2 | - | TRBV4-1 | TGCGCCAGCCGCCAGGCAGGCCAGGAATATGGCTACACCTTC | CASRQAGQEYGYTF
once | TRBJ2-1 | TRBD2 | TRBV9 | TGTGCCAGCGGTCCGGGGGGCAATGAGCAGTTCTTC | CASGPGGNEQFF
many | TRBJ1-1 | TRBD1 | TRBV2 | TGTGCCAGCAGTCAACAGGGGGCGACGACTGAAGCTTTCTTT | CASSQQGATTEAFF
- | TRBJ2-7 | - | TRBV19 | TGTGCCACCCACCCCGGCGGCAGCTCCTACGAGCAGTACTTC | CATHPGGSSYEQYF
- | TRBJ2-1 | - | TRBV11-3 | TGTGCCAGCAGCTTATATCGCGGCGGGTACAATGAGCAGTTCTTC | CASSLYRGGYNEQFF
- | TRBJ2-2 | - | TRBV29-1 | TGCAGCGTTGACCTAAGTCACACCGGGGAGCTGTTTTTT | CSVDLSHTGELFF
- | TRBJ2-7 | TRBD1 | TRBV11-2 | TGTGCCAGCAGACCCAACAGGGGCTCCTACGAGCAGTACTTC | CASRPNRGSYEQYF
- | TRBJ2-5 | - | TRBV25-1 | TGTGCCAGCAGTGAAGCAGGGGCAGGGGAGAAAGAGACCCAGTACTTC | CASSEAGAGEKETQYF
- | TRBJ1-3 | - | TRBV7-9 | TGTGCCAGCAGCGTAATAGGACGCATGCACTCTGGAAACACCATATATTTT | CASSVIGRMHSGNTIYF
once | TRBJ1-3 | - | TRBV4-3 | TGCGCCAGCAGCCAAGCCCCGAGCTCTGGAAACACCATATATTTT | CASSQAPSSGNTIYF
- | TRBJ2-4 | TRBD1 | TRBV11-3 | TGTGCCAGCAGCGCTCAGGGGGCACTAGCCAAAAACATTCAGTACTTC | CASSAQGALAKNIQYF
few | TRBJ2-7 | TRBD2 | TRBV11-1 | TGTGCCAGCAGCCCCAGACTAGCGGGGCCCTACGAGCAGTACTTC | CASSPRLAGPYEQYF
- | TRBJ1-1 | - | TRBV7-9 | TGTGCCAGCTCCATAACCGGGACGGTTGAGGCTGAAGCTTTCTTT | CASSITGTVEAEAFF
once | TRBJ2-2 | - | TRBV6-6 | TGTGCCAGCAGTTACAGGGCGAACACCGGGGAGCTGTTTTTT | CASSYRANTGELFF
- | TRBJ2-2 | - | TRBV7-2 | TGTGCCAGCAGCTACCGCCGCCGGACAACGAACACCGGGGAGCTGTTTTTT | CASSYRRRTTNTGELFF
- | TRBJ1-6 | - | TRBV29-1 | TGCAGCGTCCGGGAGAAGAGGGAGAATTCACCCCTCCACTTT | CSVREKRENSPLHF
- | TRBJ2-7 | TRBD1 | TRBV29-1 | TGCAGCGTTGAAGATGGGACAGGGACCTACGAGCAGTACTTC | CSVEDGTGTYEQYF
- | TRBJ2-7 | TRBD1 | TRBV28 | TGTGCCAGCAGAGACAGGGGCGGGCTATACGAGCAGTACTTC | CASRDRGGLYEQYF
- | TRBJ1-2 | - | TRBV9 | TGTGCCAGCAGCCCGTTCGACAGCTATGGCTACACCTTC | CASSPFDSYGYTF
- | TRBJ1-5 | - | TRBV7-2 | TGTGCCAGCAGCTTCCGGGACGGTTGGGCTCAGCCCCAGCATTTT | CASSFRDGWAQPQHF
once | TRBJ1-1 | - | TRBV9 | TGTGCCAGCAGCGTAGTGGACAACCCCTTGAACACTGAAGCTTTCTTT | CASSVVDNPLNTEAFF
- | TRBJ2-5 | - | TRBV2 | TGTGCCAGCAGAGGGAGTACAGAAGAGACCCAGTACTTC | CASRGSTEETQYF
- | TRBJ1-2 | - | TRBV5-1 | TGCGCCAGCAGCCCGGTTGGGGGGCCTAACTATGGCTACACCTTC | CASSPVGGPNYGYTF
- | TRBJ2-6 | - | TRBV11-3 | TGTGCCAGCAGCCCAGGGACAGGGGCCAACGTCCTGACTTTC | CASSPGTGANVLTF
- | TRBJ2-3 | TRBD1 | TRBV28 | TGTGCCAGCAGTCCAGCTTCAATGGGGACAGGACAAGATACGCAGTATTTT | CASSPASMGTGQDTQYF
- | TRBJ1-1 | - | TRBV6-6 | TGTGCCAGCAGTTACGGAGATACGAACACTGAAGCTTTCTTT | CASSYGDTNTEAFF
- | TRBJ1-6 | - | TRBV7-2 | TGTGCCAGCAGCTTAGAAATATTTATAACTCAAGGGAATTCACCCCTCCACTTT | CASSLEIFITQGNSPLHF
- | TRBJ2-1 | - | TRBV5-8 | TGTGCCAGCAGCTTCCCAGGGGCGGCCTACAATGAGCAGTTCTTC | CASSFPGAAYNEQFF
- | TRBJ1-1 | - | TRBV28 | TGTGCCAGCAGTACCGAACAAAAAAAGGGACCGGAGAACACTGAAGCTTTCTTT | CASSTEQKKGPENTEAFF
- | TRBJ1-4 | TRBD1 | TRBV4-3 | TGCGCCAGCAGCCAAGAAGCGACAGGGTCGTCGACTAATGAAAAACTGTTTTTT | CASSQEATGSSTNEKLFF
- | TRBJ2-1 | - | TRBV10-3 | TGTGCCATCAGTGGACCAACAGGGTCTGTCTCCTACAATGAGCAGTTCTTC | CAISGPTGSVSYNEQFF
- | TRBJ2-7 | - | TRBV5-8 | TGTGCCAGCAGCTTCAGGTGGGGCGAGCAGTACTTC | CASSFRWGEQYF
- | TRBJ2-1 | - | TRBV18 | TGTGCCAGCTCACTATTAAGCGGAGCGAATTACAATGAGCAGTTCTTC | CASSLLSGANYNEQFF
- | TRBJ1-5 | TRBD1 | TRBV27 | TGTGCCAGCAGTCCCGGGACAGGGGGCTGGAGCAATCAGCCCCAGCATTTT | CASSPGTGGWSNQPQHF
- | TRBJ2-1 | - | TRBV4-3 | TGCGCCAGCAGGGTGCGTTGCCCTCCTGATTACAATGAGCAGTTCTTC | CASRVRCPPDYNEQFF
once | TRBJ1-2 | - | TRBV9 | TGTGCCAGCAGCGGGGCCAGTATTAACTATGGCTACACCTTC | CASSGASINYGYTF
- | TRBJ2-3 | TRBD1 | TRBV25-1 | TGTGCCAGCAGTGACCCCCGGACAGGGTTGAGCACAGATACGCAGTATTTT | CASSDPRTGLSTDTQYF
- | TRBJ2-7 | TRBD1 | TRBV5-6 | TGTGCCAGCAGCTTGTTTGGGACAGGGAACTACGAGCAGTACTTC | CASSLFGTGNYEQYF
- | TRBJ1-2 | - | TRBV30 | TGTGCCTGGAGTGTACAAGGTGGCTACACCTTC | CAWSVQGGYTF
once | TRBJ1-1 | - | TRBV28 | TGTGCCAGCAGTTTTCCCTCTCGCCAGGGGGAAGCTTTCTTT | CASSFPSRQGEAFF
- | TRBJ1-2 | - | TRBV19 | TGTGCCAGTAGTATGGGGGAGGGAAAACGGTACGGTGGCTACACCTTC | CASSMGEGKRYGGYTF
once | TRBJ2-1 | - | TRBV2 | TGTGCCAGCAGTGAAGGAGAGAGCTCCTACAATGAGCAGTTCTTC | CASSEGESSYNEQFF
- | TRBJ2-7 | - | TRBV7-2 | TGTGCCAGCAGCTTAGCCGGGACGCCCCGGCTCCACGAGCAGTACTTC | CASSLAGTPRLHEQYF
- | TRBJ1-2 | - | TRBV6-5 | TGTGCCAGCAGTTACTCGGTGACGAATAATGGCTACACCTTC | CASSYSVTNNGYTF